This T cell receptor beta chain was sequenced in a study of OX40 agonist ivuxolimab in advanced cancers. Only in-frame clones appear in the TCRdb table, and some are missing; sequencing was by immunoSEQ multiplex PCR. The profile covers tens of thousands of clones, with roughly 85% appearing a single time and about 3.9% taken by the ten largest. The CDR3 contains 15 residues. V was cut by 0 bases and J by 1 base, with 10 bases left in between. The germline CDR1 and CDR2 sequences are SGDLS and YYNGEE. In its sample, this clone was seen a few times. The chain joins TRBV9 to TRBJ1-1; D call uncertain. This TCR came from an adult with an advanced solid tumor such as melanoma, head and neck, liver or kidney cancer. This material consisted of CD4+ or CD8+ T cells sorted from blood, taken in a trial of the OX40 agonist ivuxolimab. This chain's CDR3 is CASSVGGRTNTEAFF. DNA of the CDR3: TGTGCCAGCAGCGTAGGAGGACGGACGAACACTGAAGCTTTCTTT.